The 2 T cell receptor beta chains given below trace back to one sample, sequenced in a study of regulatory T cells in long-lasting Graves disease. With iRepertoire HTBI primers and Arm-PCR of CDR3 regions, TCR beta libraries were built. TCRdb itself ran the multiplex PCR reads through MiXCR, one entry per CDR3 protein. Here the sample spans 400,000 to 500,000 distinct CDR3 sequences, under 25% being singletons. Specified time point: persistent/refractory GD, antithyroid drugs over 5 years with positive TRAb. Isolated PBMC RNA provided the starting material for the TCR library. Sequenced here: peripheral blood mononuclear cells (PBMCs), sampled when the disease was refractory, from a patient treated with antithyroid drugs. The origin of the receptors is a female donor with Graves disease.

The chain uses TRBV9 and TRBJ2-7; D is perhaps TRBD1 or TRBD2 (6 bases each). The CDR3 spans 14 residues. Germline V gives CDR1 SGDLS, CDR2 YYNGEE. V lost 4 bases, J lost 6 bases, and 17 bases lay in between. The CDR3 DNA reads TGTGCCAGCAGCCCGAAATCCAGGGGAGGCGAGCAGTACTTC. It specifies CASSPKSRGGEQYF.

The CDR3 coding sequence is TGTGCCATCAGTGAAGGGGCAAACACAGATACGCAGTATTTT. As protein: CAISEGANTDTQYF. The chain combines TRBV10-3 with TRBJ2-3; D possibly corresponds to TRBD1 (5 bases). Trimming removed 3 bases from V and 2 bases from J, with 9 bases in between. The CDR3 runs 14 residues. The germline V gene has CDR1 ENHRY and CDR2 SYGVKD.